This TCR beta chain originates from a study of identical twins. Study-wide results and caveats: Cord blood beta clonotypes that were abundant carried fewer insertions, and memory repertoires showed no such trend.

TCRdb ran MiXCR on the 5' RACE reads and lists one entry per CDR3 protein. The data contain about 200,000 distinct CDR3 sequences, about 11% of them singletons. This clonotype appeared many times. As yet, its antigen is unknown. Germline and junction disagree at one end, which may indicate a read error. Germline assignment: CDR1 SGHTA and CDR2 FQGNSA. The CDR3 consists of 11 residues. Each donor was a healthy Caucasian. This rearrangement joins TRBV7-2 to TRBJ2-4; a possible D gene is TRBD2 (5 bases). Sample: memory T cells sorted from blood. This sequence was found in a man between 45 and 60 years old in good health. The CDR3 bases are TGTGCCAGCAGCTTTTCAGGACTCCGTTCCTTC. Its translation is CASSFSGLRSF.